This T cell receptor (beta chain) was obtained from a study of post-analysis software for immune sequencing data. Germline V gene data show CDR1 as SQVTM and CDR2 as ANQGSEA. This CDR3 has 14 amino acids. Points on this clonotype: Its target is not known. One end of the junction fails to match germline, which may point to a read error.

General study findings and limits: Batch-matched samples strongly co-clustered by F measure. Patients showed TRBV5-6, TRBV5-1 and TRBV20-1 among four to six TRBV segments more frequent than in controls. Controls had significantly higher normalized Chao1 diversity than multiple sclerosis patients.

The TCR beta cDNA libraries carried unique molecular identifiers. TCRdb reprocessed the PCR reads via MiXCR and lists one record per CDR3 protein. The data show approximately 660,000 distinct CDR3 sequences, 55% to 60% seen once. The receptor's source is a girl aged 2-10 years with multiple sclerosis. Sequences were obtained from blood. J is TRBJ2-3 and V is TRBV29-1; a weak D match, TRBD1 (5 bases). The end of the DNA aligns better with TRBJ1-5, so the J call may be wrong. CDR3 region: CSIETGVGNQPQHF. In DNA form, the CDR3 reads TGCAGCATTGAAACGGGGGTTGGGAATCAGCCCCAGCATTTT.